Included here is one TCR beta chain sequence, with context. What it binds is not known. Sequencing targeted expressed TCRB transcripts, as all isolated RNA had been reverse transcribed. The repertoire was sequenced with immunoSEQ multiplex PCR; TCRdb's copy has only in-frame clones and lacks some. There are hundreds of thousands of clones in the sample; around 15% occur only once, and roughly 0.04% lies in the top ten. Sorting with CD45RO/CCR7/CD25/CD127/CD95/CD27 yielded naive, central memory, regulatory and stem-like memory CD4+ cells. Germline values: CDR1 GTSNPN, CDR2 SVGIG (reference sequence). CDR3 length: 15 residues. Trimming cost V 5 bases and J 5 bases, with 19 bases left between them. These data are taken from a study of beta chain features in type 1 diabetes. Study overall: Over all samples combined, about 99,000,000 sorted cells were examined. Findings of the study overall: Moderately but significantly shorter TCRB CDR3s were found in Type 1 diabetes patients in all four CD4+ subsets. PCR might preferentially amplify shorter templates, equally in patients and controls. Still unanswered here is whether HLA type influences TCRB rearrangement.

Material: naive CD4+ T cells from blood. This receptor was obtained from a man between 18 and 29 years old with type 1 diabetes. The genes are TRBV30 and TRBJ2-1; TRBD1 might be the D (6 bases). The CDR3 nucleotides read TGTGCCTGGGGTCTGGGGGACACGTTGGACAATGAGCAGTTCTTC. Amino acid sequence: CAWGLGDTLDNEQFF.